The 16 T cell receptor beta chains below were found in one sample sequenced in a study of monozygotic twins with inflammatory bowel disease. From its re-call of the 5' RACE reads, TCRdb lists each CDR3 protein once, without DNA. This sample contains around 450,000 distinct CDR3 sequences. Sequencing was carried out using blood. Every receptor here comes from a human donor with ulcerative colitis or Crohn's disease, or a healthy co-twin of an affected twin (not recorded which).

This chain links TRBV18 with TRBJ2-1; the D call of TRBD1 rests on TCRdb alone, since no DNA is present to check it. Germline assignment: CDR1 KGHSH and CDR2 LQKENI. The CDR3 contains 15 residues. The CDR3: CASSRGTGTYNEQFF.

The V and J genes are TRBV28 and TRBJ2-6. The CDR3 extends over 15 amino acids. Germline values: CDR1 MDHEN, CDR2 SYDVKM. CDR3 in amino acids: CAGSLEQSGANVLTF.

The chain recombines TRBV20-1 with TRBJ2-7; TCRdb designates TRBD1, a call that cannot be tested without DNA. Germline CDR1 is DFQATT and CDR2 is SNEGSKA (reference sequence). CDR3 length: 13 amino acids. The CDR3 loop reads CSVIPGTSYEQYF.

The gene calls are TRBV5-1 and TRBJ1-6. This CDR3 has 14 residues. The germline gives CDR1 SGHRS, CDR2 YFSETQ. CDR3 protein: CASSYSLSNSPLHF.

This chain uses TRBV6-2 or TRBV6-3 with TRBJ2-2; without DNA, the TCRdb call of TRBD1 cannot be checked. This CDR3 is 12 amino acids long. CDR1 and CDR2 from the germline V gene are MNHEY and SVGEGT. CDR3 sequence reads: CASSYTLEELFF.

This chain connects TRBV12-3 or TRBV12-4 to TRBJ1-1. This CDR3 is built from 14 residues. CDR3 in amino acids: CASSRLAVNTEAFF.

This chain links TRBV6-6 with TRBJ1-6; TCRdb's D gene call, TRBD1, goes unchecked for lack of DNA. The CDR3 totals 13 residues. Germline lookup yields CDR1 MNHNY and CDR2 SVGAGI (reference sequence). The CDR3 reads CASNRGGDSPLHF.

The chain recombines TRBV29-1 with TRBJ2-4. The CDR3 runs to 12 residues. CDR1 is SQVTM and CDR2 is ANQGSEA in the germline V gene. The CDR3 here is CSGRGAANIQYF.

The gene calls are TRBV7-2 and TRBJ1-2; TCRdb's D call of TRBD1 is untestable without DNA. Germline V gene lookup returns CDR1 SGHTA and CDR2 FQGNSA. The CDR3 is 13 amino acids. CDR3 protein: CASSTRTGWGYTF.

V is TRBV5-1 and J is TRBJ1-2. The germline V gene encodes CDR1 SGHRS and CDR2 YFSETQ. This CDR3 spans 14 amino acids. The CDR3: CASSLLGDRYGYTF.

CDR3 sequence: CASSPLALGADTQYF. The chain has TRBV7-2 and TRBJ2-3; TCRdb names TRBD1, which stays unverified in the absence of DNA. This CDR3 is built from 15 residues. Germline V gives CDR1 SGHTA, CDR2 FQGNSA.

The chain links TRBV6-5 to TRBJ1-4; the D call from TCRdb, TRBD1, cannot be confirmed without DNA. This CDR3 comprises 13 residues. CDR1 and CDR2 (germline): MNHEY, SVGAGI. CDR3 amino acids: CASSTAGAEKLFF.

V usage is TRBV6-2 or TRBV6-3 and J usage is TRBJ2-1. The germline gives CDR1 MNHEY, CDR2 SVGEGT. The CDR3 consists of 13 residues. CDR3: CASLRSSYNEQFF.

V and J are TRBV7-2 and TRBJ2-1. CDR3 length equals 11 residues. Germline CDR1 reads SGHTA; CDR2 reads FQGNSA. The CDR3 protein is CASSFVDEQFF.

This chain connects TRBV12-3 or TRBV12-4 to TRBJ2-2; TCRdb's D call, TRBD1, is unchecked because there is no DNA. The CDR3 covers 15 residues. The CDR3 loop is CASSGQGRFTGELFF.

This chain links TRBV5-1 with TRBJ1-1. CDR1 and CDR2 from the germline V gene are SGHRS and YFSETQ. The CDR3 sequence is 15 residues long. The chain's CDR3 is CASSLEGMGNTEAFF.